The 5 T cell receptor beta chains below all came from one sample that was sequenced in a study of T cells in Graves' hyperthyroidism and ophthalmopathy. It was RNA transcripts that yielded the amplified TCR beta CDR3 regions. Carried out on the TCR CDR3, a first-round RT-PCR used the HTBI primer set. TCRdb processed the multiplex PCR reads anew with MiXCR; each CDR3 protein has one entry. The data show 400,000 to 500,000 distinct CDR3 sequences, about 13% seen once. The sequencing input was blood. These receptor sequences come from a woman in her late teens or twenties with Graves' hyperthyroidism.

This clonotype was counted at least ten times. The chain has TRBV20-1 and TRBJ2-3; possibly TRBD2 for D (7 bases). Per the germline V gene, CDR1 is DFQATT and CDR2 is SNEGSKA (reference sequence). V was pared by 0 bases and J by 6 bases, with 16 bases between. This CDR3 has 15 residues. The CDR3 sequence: CSARDGGHQADTQYF. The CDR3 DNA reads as TGCAGTGCTAGAGACGGGGGGCACCAGGCTGATACGCAGTATTTT.

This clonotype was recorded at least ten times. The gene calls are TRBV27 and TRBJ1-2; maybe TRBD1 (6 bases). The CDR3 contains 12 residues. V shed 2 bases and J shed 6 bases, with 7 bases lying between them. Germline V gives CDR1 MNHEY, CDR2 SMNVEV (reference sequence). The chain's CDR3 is CASSLRGNGYTF. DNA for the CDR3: TGTGCCAGCAGTTTAAGGGGGAATGGCTACACCTTC.

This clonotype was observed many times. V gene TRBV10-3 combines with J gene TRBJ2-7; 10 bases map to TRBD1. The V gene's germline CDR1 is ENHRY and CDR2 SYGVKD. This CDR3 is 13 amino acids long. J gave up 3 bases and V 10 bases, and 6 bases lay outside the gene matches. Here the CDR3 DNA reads TGTGCCACGGCTCGGGACAGGGGCTACGAGCAGTACTTC. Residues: CATARDRGYEQYF.

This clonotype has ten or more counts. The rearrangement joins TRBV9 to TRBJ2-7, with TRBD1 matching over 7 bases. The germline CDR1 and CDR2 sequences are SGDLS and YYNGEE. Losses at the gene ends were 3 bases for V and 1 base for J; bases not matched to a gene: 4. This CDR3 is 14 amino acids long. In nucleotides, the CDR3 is TGTGCCAGCAGCGAGACGGGACAGTCCTACGAGCAGTACTTC. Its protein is CASSETGQSYEQYF.

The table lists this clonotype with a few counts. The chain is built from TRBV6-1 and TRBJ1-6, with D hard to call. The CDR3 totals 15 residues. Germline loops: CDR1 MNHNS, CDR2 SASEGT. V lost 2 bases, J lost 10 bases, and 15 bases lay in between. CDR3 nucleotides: TGTGCCAGCAGTGAATATCCTAGCACCGAGTCACCCCTCCACTTT. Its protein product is CASSEYPSTESPLHF.